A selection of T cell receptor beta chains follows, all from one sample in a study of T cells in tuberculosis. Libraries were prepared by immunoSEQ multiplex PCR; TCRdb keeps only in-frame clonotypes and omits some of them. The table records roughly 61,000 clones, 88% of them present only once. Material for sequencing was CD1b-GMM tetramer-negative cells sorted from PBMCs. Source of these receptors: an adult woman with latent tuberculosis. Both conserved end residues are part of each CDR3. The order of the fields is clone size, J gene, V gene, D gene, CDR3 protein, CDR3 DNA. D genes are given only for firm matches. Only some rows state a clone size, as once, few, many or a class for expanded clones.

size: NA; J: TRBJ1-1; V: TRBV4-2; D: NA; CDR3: CASSQDSNAGTEAFF; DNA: TGTGCCAGCAGCCAAGATTCTAATGCGGGCACTGAAGCTTTCTTT
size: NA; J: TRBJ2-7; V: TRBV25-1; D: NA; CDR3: CASSETGYEQYF; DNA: TGTGCCAGCAGTGAGACGGGCTACGAGCAGTACTTC
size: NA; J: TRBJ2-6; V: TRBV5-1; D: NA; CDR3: CASSLGPTGEAGANVLTF; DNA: TGCGCCAGCAGTCTTGGCCCCACCGGGGAAGCTGGGGCCAACGTCCTGACTTTC
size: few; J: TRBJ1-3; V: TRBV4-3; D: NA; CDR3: CASSQGDGPIYF; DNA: TGCGCCAGCAGCCAAGGTGATGGGCCCATATATTTT
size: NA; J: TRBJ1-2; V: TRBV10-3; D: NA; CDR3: CAISESYGQGNYGYTF; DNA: TGTGCCATCAGTGAGTCGTATGGGCAGGGGAACTATGGCTACACCTTC
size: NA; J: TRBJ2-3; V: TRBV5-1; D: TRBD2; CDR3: CASSPQSGRSDTQYF; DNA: TGCGCCAGCAGCCCACAGAGCGGGAGGTCGGATACGCAGTATTTT
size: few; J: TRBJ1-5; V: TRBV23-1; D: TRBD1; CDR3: CASTHKGADSNQPQHF; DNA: TGCGCCAGCACTCACAAGGGGGCAGATAGCAATCAGCCCCAGCATTTT
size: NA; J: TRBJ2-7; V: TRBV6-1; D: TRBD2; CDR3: CASSGLASGYYEQYF; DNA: TGTGCCAGCAGTGGTTTGGCTAGCGGGTATTACGAGCAGTACTTC
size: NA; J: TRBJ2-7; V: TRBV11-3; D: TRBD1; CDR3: CASSQTQQGHEQYF; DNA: TGTGCCAGCAGCCAAACTCAACAGGGGCACGAGCAGTACTTC
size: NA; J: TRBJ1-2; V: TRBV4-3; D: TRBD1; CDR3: CASSQGDSYGYTF; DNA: TGCGCCAGCAGCCAAGGGGACAGCTATGGCTACACCTTC
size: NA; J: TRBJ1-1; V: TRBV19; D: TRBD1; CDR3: CASSTRQGFTEAFF; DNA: TGTGCCAGTAGTACCAGACAGGGATTCACTGAAGCTTTCTTT
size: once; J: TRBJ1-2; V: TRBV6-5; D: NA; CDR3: CASSDYSGQGGYTF; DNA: TGTGCCAGCAGTGACTACAGCGGCCAAGGGGGCTACACCTTC
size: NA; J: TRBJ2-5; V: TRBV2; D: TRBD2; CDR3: CASATSGSETQYF; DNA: TGTGCCTCTGCAACTAGCGGGAGTGAGACCCAGTACTTC
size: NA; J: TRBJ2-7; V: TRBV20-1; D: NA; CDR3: CSARGGYEQYF; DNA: TGCAGTGCTAGGGGGGGTTACGAGCAGTACTTC
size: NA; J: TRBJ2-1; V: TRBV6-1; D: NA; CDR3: CASSVQEGTGHNEQFF; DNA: TGTGCCAGCAGTGTACAGGAGGGGACGGGGCACAATGAGCAGTTCTTC
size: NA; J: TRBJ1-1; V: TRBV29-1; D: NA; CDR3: CSVLIRSLGGTEAFF; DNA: TGCAGCGTCCTCATACGGTCACTCGGTGGCACTGAAGCTTTCTTT
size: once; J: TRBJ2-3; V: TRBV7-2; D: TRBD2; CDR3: CASSLGGAADTQYF; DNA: TGTGCCAGCAGCCTCGGGGGGGCCGCAGATACGCAGTATTTT
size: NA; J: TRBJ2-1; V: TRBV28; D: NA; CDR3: CASRESSYNEQFF; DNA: TGTGCCAGCAGGGAGAGCTCCTACAATGAGCAGTTCTTC
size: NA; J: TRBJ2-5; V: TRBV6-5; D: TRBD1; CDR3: CASSYLATGGETQYF; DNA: TGTGCCAGCAGTTACCTAGCGACAGGGGGGGAGACCCAGTACTTC
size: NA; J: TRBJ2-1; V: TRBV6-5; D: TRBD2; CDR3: CASSLTSGTYNEQFF; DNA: TGTGCCAGCAGTTTGACTAGCGGGACCTACAATGAGCAGTTCTTC
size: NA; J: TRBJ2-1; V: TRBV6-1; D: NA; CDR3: CASSEQGIVYNEQFF; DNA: TGTGCCAGCAGTGAACAGGGTATTGTTTACAATGAGCAGTTCTTC
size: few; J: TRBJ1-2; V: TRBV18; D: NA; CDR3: CASSENRLHYGYTF; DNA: TGTGCCAGCTCAGAGAACAGGCTACACTATGGCTACACCTTC
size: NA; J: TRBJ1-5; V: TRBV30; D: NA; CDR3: CAWRAPGSQPQHF; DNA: TGTGCCTGGAGAGCCCCAGGGTCTCAGCCCCAGCATTTT
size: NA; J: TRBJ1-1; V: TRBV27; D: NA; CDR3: CASRGGSNEAFF; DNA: TGTGCCAGCAGGGGAGGGTCGAATGAAGCTTTCTTT
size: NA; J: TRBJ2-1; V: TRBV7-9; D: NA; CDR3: CASSRELVTYNEQFF; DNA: TGTGCCAGCAGCCGCGAACTAGTTACCTACAATGAGCAGTTCTTC
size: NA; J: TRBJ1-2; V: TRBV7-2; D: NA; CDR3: CASSSGASSYGYTF; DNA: TGTGCCAGCAGCTCAGGGGCGTCCAGCTATGGCTACACCTTC
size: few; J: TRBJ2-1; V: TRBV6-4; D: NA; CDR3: CASSDRTYNEQFF; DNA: TGTGCCAGCAGTGACCGGACTTACAATGAGCAGTTCTTC
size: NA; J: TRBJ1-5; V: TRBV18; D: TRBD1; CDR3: CASSDRGSNQPQHF; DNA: TGTGCCAGCTCTGACAGGGGGAGCAATCAGCCCCAGCATTTT
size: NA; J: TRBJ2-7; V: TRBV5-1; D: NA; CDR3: CASSLDPQGGQYF; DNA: TGCGCCAGCAGCTTGGATCCACAGGGCGGCCAGTACTTC
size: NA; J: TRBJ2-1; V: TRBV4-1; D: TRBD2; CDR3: CASSQGAGQYNEQFF; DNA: TGCGCCAGCAGCCAAGGAGCGGGGCAGTACAATGAGCAGTTCTTC
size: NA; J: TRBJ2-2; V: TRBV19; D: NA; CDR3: CASEDRMNTGELFF; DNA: TGTGCCAGTGAGGACAGAATGAACACCGGGGAGCTGTTTTTT
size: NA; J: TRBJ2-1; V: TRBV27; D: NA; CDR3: CASSSPGLESYNEQFF; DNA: TGTGCCAGCAGTTCCCCGGGACTTGAGAGCTACAATGAGCAGTTCTTC
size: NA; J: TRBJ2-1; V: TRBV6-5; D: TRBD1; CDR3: CASSYGSGGPNEQFF; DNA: TGTGCCAGCAGTTACGGCTCAGGGGGCCCGAATGAGCAGTTCTTC
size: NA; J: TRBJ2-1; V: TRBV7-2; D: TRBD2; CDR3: CASSPSGLAGVEQFF; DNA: TGTGCCAGCAGCCCGAGCGGACTAGCGGGAGTTGAGCAGTTCTTC
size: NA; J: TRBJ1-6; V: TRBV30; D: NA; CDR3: CAWGTTYNSPLHF; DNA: TGTGCCTGGGGGACAACCTATAATTCACCCCTCCACTTT
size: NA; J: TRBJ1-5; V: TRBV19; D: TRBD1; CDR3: CASRNAGGSQPQHF; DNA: TGTGCCAGTAGGAACGCAGGGGGCTCTCAGCCCCAGCATTTT
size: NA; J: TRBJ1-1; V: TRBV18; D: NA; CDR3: CASSLLSVNTEAFF; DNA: TGTGCCAGCTCACTACTTTCGGTGAACACTGAAGCTTTCTTT